Following are 28 T cell receptor beta chains from one sample sequenced in a study of response to subunit inactivated influenza vaccine. From the RT-PCR reads, TCRdb called clonotypes with MiXCR, one entry per CDR3 protein. Of more than 450,000 distinct CDR3 sequences in the sample, over 9% were seen once. The sample was also linked to a second study, of T cells expressing NK-cell markers. That investigation notes: With UMIs, 5'RACE template switching was used to make TCR beta cDNA.

The specimen comprised PBMCs from blood, sampled on the day of vaccination. These receptors all come from a man in his fifties or sixties who received an inactivated influenza vaccine.

This clonotype is labeled medium-sized (0.01 to 0.1%). The rearrangement joins TRBV29-1 to TRBJ2-7, with 7 nucleotides matching TRBD1. Germline trimming cut 3 bases from V and 1 base from J; bases unmatched to any gene: 3. Germline V gives CDR1 SQVTM, CDR2 ANQGSEA. The CDR3 runs to 13 residues. The CDR3 nucleotides are TGCAGCGTTGATCAGGGGGAGTCCTACGAGCAGTACTTC. This gives the protein CSVDQGESYEQYF.

The rearrangement joins TRBV11-2 to TRBJ2-5; D is possibly TRBD2 (5 bases). Between the trimmed V and J ends, which lost 1 base and 4 bases, there was a span of 16 bases. The germline CDR1 and CDR2 sequences are SGHAT and FQNNGV. The CDR3 loop spans 16 amino acids. The chain's CDR3 is CASSLVFGSRGETQYF. The CDR3 DNA reads TGTGCCAGCAGCTTAGTTTTTGGCTCCCGGGGAGAGACCCAGTACTTC.

The chain is built from TRBV27 and TRBJ2-7; no clear D. This CDR3 contains 13 residues. Germline V gives CDR1 MNHEY, CDR2 SMNVEV (reference sequence). V was pared by 6 bases and J by 2 bases, with 11 bases between. In DNA form, the CDR3 reads TGTGCCAGCAGGGATCAACTGGCCTACGAGCAGTACTTC. Translating gives CASRDQLAYEQYF.

This clonotype has just a few counts. The rearrangement joins TRBV20-1 to TRBJ1-5; D possibly corresponds to TRBD1 (6 bases). The V gene's germline CDR1 is DFQATT and CDR2 SNEGSKA (reference sequence). V was pared by 3 bases and J by 4 bases, with 13 bases between. CDR3 length equals 14 residues. The CDR3, as DNA: TGCAGTGCTAGCCCAGGGGCGGGGAATCAGCCCCAGCATTTT. It translates to CSASPGAGNQPQHF.

V usage is TRBV6-2 or TRBV6-3 and J usage is TRBJ1-6; TRBD1 matches at 8 bases. V was clipped by 5 bases and J by 10 bases; unmatched bases: 13. In germline, CDR1 is MNHEY, CDR2 SVGEGT. This CDR3 contains 16 residues. For the CDR3, the DNA is TGTGCCAGCAGTAAACCCGACAGGGGTAGAGGGTCACCCCTCCACTTT. It yields the protein CASSKPDRGRGSPLHF.

The chain couples TRBV29-1 to TRBJ2-7; TRBD2 is a possible D gene (6 bases). This CDR3 has 15 amino acids. Germline CDR1 SQVTM, CDR2 ANQGSEA. V was trimmed by 1 base and J by 0 bases, leaving 13 bases between them. In DNA, the CDR3 is TGCAGCGTTGAAGCCGGGACTGCGAGCTCCTACGAGCAGTACTTC. This translates into CSVEAGTASSYEQYF.

This clonotype was picked up a small number of times. This chain connects TRBV5-1 to TRBJ2-6; 8 positions match TRBD1. V gave up 5 bases and J gave up 0 bases; unmatched junction bases: 13. From germline, CDR1 is SGHRS and CDR2 YFSETQ. This CDR3 is built from 19 residues. CDR3 in amino acids: CASSSTGVSTLSGANVLTF. The CDR3 DNA follows: TGCGCCAGCAGTTCGACAGGGGTCTCCACTCTCTCTGGGGCCAACGTCCTGACTTTC.

This clonotype has a handful of counts. The V gene is TRBV29-1, the J gene TRBJ2-3; 7 nucleotides agree with TRBD1. CDR1 SQVTM and CDR2 ANQGSEA come from the germline V gene. The trim removed 2 bases at V and 5 bases at J, leaving 7 bases unmatched. CDR3 length equals 14 residues. This chain's CDR3 is CSVEKGASGDTQYF. The DNA of the CDR3 is TGCAGCGTTGAAAAGGGGGCAAGCGGAGATACGCAGTATTTT.

This rearrangement joins TRBV4-3 to TRBJ2-4; 8 bases fit TRBD1. Per germline, CDR1 LGHNA and CDR2 YSLEER. The CDR3 contains 16 residues. Losses at the gene ends were 1 base for V and 3 bases for J; bases not matched to a gene: 5. CDR3 in amino acids: CASSQGDRTYKNIQYF. CDR3 sequence (DNA): TGCGCCAGCAGCCAAGGGGACAGGACCTACAAAAACATTCAGTACTTC.

In this sample, this clonotype turned up a few times. The genes are TRBV5-1 and TRBJ2-3; 11 nucleotides align to TRBD2. The germline gives CDR1 SGHRS, CDR2 YFSETQ. V shed 2 bases, J shed 5 bases, and the junction held 4 bases outside the gene matches. The CDR3 length is 15 residues. CDR3 nucleotide sequence: TGCGCCAGCAGCTTTCTGGGACTAGCGGAAGATACGCAGTATTTT. This translates into CASSFLGLAEDTQYF. The full variable domain, completed using reference TRBV5-1 and TRBJ2-3, is KAGVTQTPRYLIKTRGQQVTLSCSPISGHRSVSWYQQTPGQGLQFLFEYFSETQRNKGNFPGRFSGRQFSNSRSEMNVSTLELGDSALYLCASSFLGLAEDTQYFGPGTRLTVL.

The chain recombines TRBV28 with TRBJ2-6; TRBD1 aligns across 7 bases. The CDR3 is 18 residues long. CDR1 and CDR2 (germline): MDHEN, SYDVKM. The V and J ends lost 3 bases and 0 bases, in that order; junction bases with no gene match: 8. The CDR3 loop is CASSFPPGQSSGANVLTF. CDR3 nucleotides: TGTGCCAGCAGTTTCCCGCCGGGACAGAGCTCTGGGGCCAACGTCCTGACTTTC.

The rearrangement links TRBV20-1 to TRBJ2-7, with 15 bases lining up with TRBD2. There are 17 residues in the CDR3. Losses at the gene ends were 0 bases for V and 5 bases for J; bases not matched to a gene: 8. Per germline, CDR1 DFQATT and CDR2 SNEGSKA (reference sequence). CDR3 sequence: CSARDRGLAGGTHEQYF. The CDR3 DNA is TGCAGTGCTAGAGATAGGGGACTAGCGGGGGGCACGCACGAGCAGTACTTC.

This clonotype was seen a few times. The rearrangement links TRBV20-1 to TRBJ2-7; D may be TRBD2 (6 bases). Germline lookup yields CDR1 DFQATT and CDR2 SNEGSKA (reference sequence). V was shortened by 0 bases and J by 2 bases, with 14 bases between the two germline ends. This CDR3 region has 15 residues. The CDR3: CSARDLGGPPYEQYF. The CDR3 region has the DNA TGCAGTGCTAGAGATCTGGGGGGTCCCCCCTACGAGCAGTACTTC.

This clonotype was counted a few times. This chain connects TRBV12-3 or TRBV12-4 to TRBJ1-1; D unresolved. The CDR3 is 13 residues long. The V end was cut by 1 base, the J end by 8 bases, with 11 bases between. CDR3 residues: CASSLVRSAEAFF. In nucleotides, the CDR3 is TGTGCCAGCAGTTTAGTTCGTTCAGCCGAAGCTTTCTTT.

This chain links TRBV18 with TRBJ2-7; TRBD1 is a possible D gene (5 bases). V was pared by 2 bases and J by 3 bases, with 14 bases between. This CDR3 has 15 amino acids. Per germline, CDR1 KGHSH and CDR2 LQKENI. The CDR3 sequence is CASSPAGSALYEQYF. The CDR3 DNA follows: TGTGCCAGCTCACCAGCAGGGTCAGCGCTCTACGAGCAGTACTTC.

There are a few counts of this clonotype. The V gene is TRBV4-3, the J gene TRBJ1-2; D remains ambiguous. The CDR3 is 17 amino acids. The germline gives CDR1 LGHNA, CDR2 YSLEER. Trimming shortened V by 0 bases and J by 3 bases, and 17 bases separated the two germline ends. CDR3 DNA sequence: TGCGCCAGCAGCCAAGATAATGGGTCCGGGCGAGACTATGGCTACACCTTC. Protein: CASSQDNGSGRDYGYTF.

The chain couples TRBV28 to TRBJ2-5; D might be TRBD1 or TRBD2, each matching 6 bases. Germline-derived CDR1 and CDR2 are MDHEN and SYDVKM. Deletions cut 3 bases from V and 1 base from J, with 12 bases between. The CDR3 totals 15 residues. CDR3 amino acids: CASSFRSGAQETQYF. CDR3 in DNA: TGTGCCAGCAGTTTTCGTTCGGGGGCCCAAGAGACCCAGTACTTC.

This clonotype has a count of ten or more. The V call is TRBV27, the J call TRBJ2-7; TRBD2 agrees at 9 bases. The CDR3 is 16 residues long. Trimming cost V 5 bases and J 0 bases; bases outside gene matches: 8. Germline CDR1 MNHEY, CDR2 SMNVEV (reference sequence). CDR3 sequence (DNA): TGTGCCAGCAGTCCCATAGCGGGAGCCGGCTCCTACGAGCAGTACTTC. This encodes CASSPIAGAGSYEQYF.

Only a few counts were recorded for this clonotype. CDR3 loop: CASSLSGGARPTGELFF. In DNA form, the CDR3 reads TGTGCCAGCAGCTTATCAGGGGGAGCAAGGCCCACCGGGGAGCTGTTTTTT. This chain links TRBV7-8 with TRBJ2-2; 7 positions match TRBD1. Germline CDR1 reads SGHVS; CDR2 reads FQNEAQ. CDR3 length: 17 residues. Trimming at V came to 2 bases and at J to 4 bases, leaving 10 bases not matched to a gene. The full variable domain, its missing parts supplied by reference TRBV7-8 and TRBJ2-2, is GAGVSQSPRYKVAKRGQDVALRCDPISGHVSLFWYQQALGQGPEFLTYFQNEAQLDKSGLPSDRFFAERPEGSVSTLKIQRTQQEDSAVYLCASSLSGGARPTGELFFGEGSRLTVL.

This clonotype was detected only a few times. The CDR3, as DNA: TGTGCCAGCAGTAATCGGAAATTCACCTACGAGCAGTACTTC. It specifies CASSNRKFTYEQYF. This chain uses TRBV2 with TRBJ2-7; unclear D gene. With 5 bases removed from V and 2 bases from J, the gap between germline ends came to 13 bases. Germline CDR1 SNHLY, CDR2 FYNNEI. The CDR3 spans 14 residues.

This chain connects TRBV20-1 to TRBJ1-2; the D gene is possibly TRBD1 (6 bases). V lost 0 bases, J lost 0 bases, and 14 bases lay in between. The CDR3 runs to 16 residues. Germline V gene lookup returns CDR1 DFQATT and CDR2 SNEGSKA (reference sequence). In nucleotides, the CDR3 is TGCAGTGCTAGAGATAGGACAGCCACTTCTAACTATGGCTACACCTTC. The encoded protein is CSARDRTATSNYGYTF.

This clonotype was observed a single time. The chain combines TRBV12-3 or TRBV12-4 with TRBJ2-3, with TRBD2 matching 10 bases. The CDR3 length is 15 residues. The V gene end was trimmed by 6 bases and the J gene end by 4 bases; junction bases not matched to a gene: 7. CDR3 sequence: CASSRTGTSADTQYF. In DNA, the CDR3 is TGTGCCAGCAGCCGCACCGGGACTAGCGCAGATACGCAGTATTTT.

This clonotype was found many times. This chain joins TRBV29-1 and TRBJ1-2; D is ambiguous. This CDR3 comprises 12 residues. Trimming took off 4 bases at V and 7 bases at J, with 13 bases between the two ends. The germline CDR1 and CDR2 sequences are SQVTM and ANQGSEA. CDR3 in DNA: TGCAGCGTTGGTACGGTTAGACCTGGCTACACCTTC. It specifies CSVGTVRPGYTF.

This clonotype showed up just a few times. The gene calls are TRBV4-3 and TRBJ2-6; D remains unclear. CDR3 size: 17 residues. Germline V gene data show CDR1 as LGHNA and CDR2 as YSLEER. Trimming took off 0 bases at V and 0 bases at J, with 9 bases between the two ends. CDR3 coding DNA: TGCGCCAGCAGCCAAGATACGTGGCGCTCTGGGGCCAACGTCCTGACTTTC. Its translation: CASSQDTWRSGANVLTF.

This clonotype has more than one count but fewer than ten. This rearrangement joins TRBV7-2 to TRBJ2-3; 8 bases map to TRBD2. The V gene's germline CDR1 is SGHTA and CDR2 FQGNSA. J was trimmed by 8 bases and V by 1 base; bases with no gene match: 11. CDR3 size: 16 residues. The DNA for the CDR3 is TGTGCCAGCAGCTTAGTCCCCGGGACTAGTACCGCTACGCAGTATTTT. Its protein product is CASSLVPGTSTATQYF.

The V gene is TRBV6-1, the J gene TRBJ1-1, with no clear D. The CDR3 contains 15 residues. V lost 0 bases to trimming and J lost 4 bases, with 12 bases between them. Germline CDR1 reads MNHNS; CDR2 reads SASEGT. This CDR3 is CASSEAAPLGTEAFF. CDR3 nucleotide sequence: TGTGCCAGCAGTGAAGCGGCCCCCCTAGGCACTGAAGCTTTCTTT.

The rearrangement joins TRBV12-3 or TRBV12-4 to TRBJ2-3; perhaps TRBD2 as D (6 bases). V was trimmed by 4 bases and J by 6 bases, leaving 11 bases between them. The CDR3 sequence is 13 residues long. CDR3 residues: CASSSGGGDTQYF. The CDR3 coding sequence is TGTGCCAGCAGTTCCGGCGGAGGGGATACGCAGTATTTT.

In this sample, this clonotype turned up many times. V is TRBV20-1 and J is TRBJ2-3, with D possibly called TRBD1 or TRBD2 (6 bases each). The CDR3 totals 14 residues. Germline CDR1 DFQATT, CDR2 SNEGSKA (reference sequence). The V gene lost 4 bases and the J gene lost 5 bases, with 16 bases spanning the gap. The CDR3 loop is CSATGGGNLDTQYF. For the CDR3, the DNA is TGCAGTGCTACCGGGGGCGGCAATTTAGATACGCAGTATTTT.